One sample yielded the 32 T cell receptor beta chains listed below, sequenced in a study of T cell responses to AZD1222 COVID-19 vaccine. TCRdb keeps only in-frame clones here, not all; method: immunoSEQ multiplex PCR. The table includes roughly 200,000 clones, more than 80% detected once. Here the sequenced sample was peripheral blood, taken 28 days after the second dose of the MenACWY control vaccine. Every receptor here comes from an adult who received the MenACWY meningococcal vaccine as a control.

The chain carries TRBV27 and TRBJ2-2; TRBD2 might be the D (6 bases). The CDR3 runs 14 residues. Germline CDR1 is MNHEY and CDR2 is SMNVEV (reference sequence). Trimming pared 3 bases from V and 4 bases from J, leaving 9 bases between. Here the CDR3 DNA reads TGTGCCAGCAGTTTGGGGGGTTTCACCGGGGAGCTGTTTTTT. Translating it yields CASSLGGFTGELFF.

J is TRBJ2-5 and V is TRBV7-3; 8 nucleotides align to TRBD2. Germline V CDR1 and CDR2: SGHTA, FQGTGA. The CDR3 covers 14 residues. Losses at the gene ends were 4 bases for V and 7 bases for J; bases not matched to a gene: 8. CDR3 amino acids: CASSSGPAGVTQYF. The CDR3 region has the DNA TGTGCCAGCAGCTCCGGGCCAGCGGGGGTGACCCAGTACTTC.

This sequence joins TRBV3-1 (or the pseudogene TRBV3-2) and TRBJ2-4, with TRBD1 matching 8 bases. The CDR3 loop spans 14 amino acids. Germline CDR1 is LGHDT and CDR2 is YNNKEL (reference sequence). The V and J ends lost 4 bases and 7 bases, in that order; junction bases with no gene match: 6. In nucleotides, the CDR3 is TGTGCCAGCAGCCGGACAGGGATTGAGAACATTCAGTACTTC. Translation gives CASSRTGIENIQYF.

The chain carries TRBV18 and TRBJ1-1; 7 bases map to TRBD1. Per the germline V gene, CDR1 is KGHSH and CDR2 is LQKENI. V lost 6 bases and J lost 8; bases outside the gene matches: 3. This CDR3 region has 11 residues. CDR3 in amino acids: CASSPDREAFF. CDR3 coding DNA: TGTGCCAGCTCGCCGGACAGGGAAGCTTTCTTT. Complete variable domain (other parts from reference TRBV18 and TRBJ1-1): NAGVMQNPRHLVRRRGQEARLRCSPMKGHSHVYWYRQLPEEGLKFMVYLQKENIIDESGMPKERFSAEFPKEGPSILRIQQVVRGDSAAYFCASSPDREAFFGQGTRLTVV.

Only one count was recorded for this clone. The gene calls are TRBV27 and TRBJ2-2; D is unresolved. The CDR3 totals 16 residues. Germline V gene lookup returns CDR1 MNHEY and CDR2 SMNVEV (reference sequence). V lost 3 bases to trimming and J lost 5 bases, with 16 bases between them. The CDR3 DNA is TGTGCCAGCAGTTTGAGTCCCGGAACGAGGACCGGGGAGCTGTTTTTT. It codes for CASSLSPGTRTGELFF.

This clone was counted a single time. J is TRBJ1-2 and V is TRBV11-2, with D possibly TRBD1 on 6 matching bases. The CDR3 covers 14 residues. Germline CDR1 reads SGHAT; CDR2 reads FQNNGV. Deletions cut 2 bases from V and 5 bases from J, with 12 bases between. The CDR3 sequence: CASSLRGQIYGYTF. CDR3 in DNA: TGTGCCAGCAGCTTACGGGGACAAATATATGGCTACACCTTC.

The rearrangement joins TRBV19 to TRBJ2-7; D may match TRBD1 or TRBD2 (5 bases each). The germline V gene encodes CDR1 LNHDA and CDR2 SQIVND (reference sequence). The CDR3 spans 14 residues. V was shortened by 2 bases and J by 0 bases, with 8 bases between the two germline ends. The CDR3 DNA reads TGTGCCAGTAGTATACGAGGGGACTCCTACGAGCAGTACTTC. Its translation: CASSIRGDSYEQYF.

This chain connects TRBV6-1 to TRBJ2-3; D remains unclear. Germline V lookup: CDR1 MNHNS, CDR2 SASEGT. There are 15 residues in the CDR3. V was clipped by 1 base and J by 6 bases, with 14 bases between them. This chain's CDR3 is CASSEGESSRDTQYF. CDR3 sequence (DNA): TGTGCCAGCAGTGAAGGGGAAAGCAGCAGGGATACGCAGTATTTT.

This chain connects TRBV9 to TRBJ2-2; TRBD1 or TRBD2 may be the D gene (6 bases each). This CDR3 spans 17 amino acids. With 4 bases removed from V and 3 bases from J, the gap between germline ends came to 19 bases. Germline values: CDR1 SGDLS, CDR2 YYNGEE. The DNA of the CDR3 is TGTGCCAGCAGCAGAACCGGGGGCGCAGGGGACACCGGGGAGCTGTTTTTT. The encoded protein is CASSRTGGAGDTGELFF.

The chain recombines TRBV7-8 with TRBJ1-6; D ambiguous. The V end lost 6 bases, the J end lost 7 bases, and 7 bases lay between the germline ends. Germline loops: CDR1 SGHVS, CDR2 FQNEAQ. CDR3 size: 12 residues. The CDR3 region has the DNA TGTGCCAGCAGGAGGACGAATTCACCCCTCCACTTT. Translating gives CASRRTNSPLHF.

This chain joins TRBV15 and TRBJ2-3; 7 positions agree with TRBD1. The V segment lost 5 bases and the J segment 2 bases; nucleotides outside the gene matches: 10. Germline V CDR1 and CDR2: LNHNV, YYDKDF (reference sequence). The CDR3 contains 16 residues. The DNA for the CDR3 is TGTGCCACCAGCGGAAGACAGGGTGTGGCCACAGATACGCAGTATTTT. Its protein is CATSGRQGVATDTQYF. Based on the CDR3 plus reference TRBV15 and TRBJ2-3, the full variable domain is DAMVIQNPRYQVTQFGKPVTLSCSQTLNHNVMYWYQQKSSQAPKLLFHYYDKDFNNEADTPDNFQSRRPNTSFCFLDIRSPGLGDTAMYLCATSGRQGVATDTQYFGPGTRLTVL.

The chain combines TRBV7-2 with TRBJ1-6, with D possibly matching TRBD1 (5 bases). This CDR3 region has 14 residues. The germline gives CDR1 SGHTA, CDR2 FQGNSA. Trimming cost V 7 bases and J 13 bases, with 20 bases left between them. As DNA, the CDR3 is TGTGCCAGCATACCCTACGCAGGGATCGATCCCCTCCACTTT. Protein: CASIPYAGIDPLHF.

In this sample, this clone turned up once. The rearrangement uses TRBV6-5 and TRBJ1-1, with a tentative D call TRBD1 (5 bases). CDR3 length equals 13 residues. Germline lookup yields CDR1 MNHEY and CDR2 SVGAGI. Trimming shortened V by 7 bases and J by 1 base, and 10 bases separated the two germline ends. The CDR3 is CASIGQGNTEAFF. The CDR3 region has the DNA TGTGCCAGCATAGGGCAGGGGAACACTGAAGCTTTCTTT.

The V and J genes are TRBV7-6 and TRBJ2-5; 8 bases fit TRBD2. The CDR3 contains 14 residues. After removal of 5 bases from V and 6 bases from J, the junction contained 8 bases not matched to a gene. Germline V gene data show CDR1 as SGHVS and CDR2 as FNYEAQ. The CDR3 region has the DNA TGTGCCAGCAGCGTGGGGGGCGGGGGGCAGACCCAGTACTTC. Protein: CASSVGGGGQTQYF. Full variable domain (missing parts from reference TRBV7-6 and TRBJ2-5): GAGVSQSPRYKVTKRGQDVALRCDPISGHVSLYWYRQALGQGPEFLTYFNYEAQQDKSGLPNDRFSAERPEGSISTLTIQRTEQRDSAMYRCASSVGGGGQTQYFGPGTRLLVL.

V gene TRBV9 combines with J gene TRBJ2-1; D is undetermined. This CDR3 has 13 amino acids. CDR1 is SGDLS and CDR2 is YYNGEE in the germline V gene. Trimming removed 0 bases at V and 9 bases at J, with 10 bases between. This CDR3 is CASSVVGGGEQFF. CDR3 nucleotide sequence: TGTGCCAGCAGCGTAGTCGGCGGCGGTGAGCAGTTCTTC.

The gene calls are TRBV15 and TRBJ1-4, with 7 bases lining up with TRBD1. The germline V gene encodes CDR1 LNHNV and CDR2 YYDKDF (reference sequence). The CDR3 contains 14 residues. The J segment lost 6 bases and the V segment lost 8 bases, leaving 9 bases of the junction unmatched. The CDR3 DNA reads as TGTGCCACCGCACTGGACAGGAGGGATGAAAAACTGTTTTTT. Translated: CATALDRRDEKLFF.

The chain joins TRBV3-1 (or the pseudogene TRBV3-2) to TRBJ1-2, with D perhaps matching TRBD1 (5 bases). Trimming stripped 6 bases from V and 4 bases from J, with 15 bases between. CDR1 and CDR2 from the germline V gene are LGHDT and YNNKEL (reference sequence). The CDR3 has 14 residues. The CDR3 region is CASRFGGEIYGYTF. CDR3 nucleotide sequence: TGTGCCAGCAGGTTTGGGGGGGAGATCTATGGCTACACCTTC.

This chain uses TRBV5-6 with TRBJ2-5; 7 bases are a match to TRBD1. The CDR3 totals 15 residues. The germline V gene encodes CDR1 SGHDT and CDR2 YYEEEE. V shed 4 bases and J 4 bases; nucleotides not matched to a gene: 10. The CDR3 DNA reads TGTGCCAGCAGCGTTGGTAGGGGGCGAAGAGAGACCCAGTACTTC. Amino acid sequence: CASSVGRGRRETQYF.

On this clone itself: The same CDR3 can be traced to other DNA sequences in this sample. The rearrangement joins TRBV11-3 to TRBJ2-3; the match to TRBD2 covers 15 bases. V shed 5 bases, J shed 6 bases, and the junction held 9 bases outside the gene matches. This CDR3 has 17 amino acids. Germline V CDR1 and CDR2: SGHNT, YENEEA. CDR3 residues: CASSVRTSGRAQDTQYF. The CDR3, as DNA: TGTGCCAGCAGCGTACGGACTAGCGGGAGGGCACAGGATACGCAGTATTTT.

V gene TRBV20-1 combines with J gene TRBJ1-5; no clear D. The germline V gene has CDR1 DFQATT and CDR2 SNEGSKA (reference sequence). The CDR3 has 15 amino acids. V was clipped by 3 bases and J by 2 bases, with 14 bases between them. The CDR3 here is CSASRRRRGNQPQHF. In nucleotides, the CDR3 is TGCAGTGCTAGTCGAAGGAGGAGGGGCAATCAGCCCCAGCATTTT.

The V and J genes are TRBV27 and TRBJ2-2; D unclear. The V gene's germline CDR1 is MNHEY and CDR2 SMNVEV (reference sequence). V was cut by 5 bases and J by 0 bases, with 1 base left in between. The CDR3 length is 12 residues. In DNA form, the CDR3 reads TGTGCCAGCAGTCCGAACACCGGGGAGCTGTTTTTT. It codes for CASSPNTGELFF.

The chain uses TRBV18 and TRBJ2-7; 7 bases fit TRBD1. V dropped 3 bases and J dropped 3; count of bases not matched to a gene: 8. Germline V gives CDR1 KGHSH, CDR2 LQKENI. The CDR3 is made up of 15 amino acids. CDR3 nucleotides: TGTGCCAGCTCACCCCGCCGGCAGGGGGTCTACGAGCAGTACTTC. It translates to CASSPRRQGVYEQYF.

This chain connects TRBV7-2 to TRBJ1-6; no reliable D call. CDR1 SGHTA and CDR2 FQGNSA come from the germline V gene. The CDR3 has 12 amino acids. Trimming shortened V by 6 bases and J by 5 bases, and 5 bases separated the two germline ends. The CDR3 sequence is CASRLNNSPLHF. The CDR3 coding sequence is TGTGCCAGCAGATTAAATAATTCACCCCTCCACTTT.

The chain combines TRBV9 with TRBJ1-1; D not certain. CDR1 SGDLS and CDR2 YYNGEE come from the germline V gene. The CDR3 has 14 residues. With 0 bases removed from V and 0 bases from J, the gap between germline ends came to 6 bases. Written as DNA, the CDR3 is TGTGCCAGCAGCGTAGTTCAGCTGAACACTGAAGCTTTCTTT. Translation: CASSVVQLNTEAFF.

The chain combines TRBV10-3 with TRBJ2-1, with a weak D call TRBD2 (6 bases). The V end lost 1 base, the J end lost 2 bases, and 12 bases lay between the germline ends. CDR1 ENHRY and CDR2 SYGVKD come from the germline V gene. The length of the CDR3 is 16 residues. The CDR3 sequence: CAISEFGRNTYNEQFF. The CDR3 region has the DNA TGTGCCATCAGTGAGTTCGGGAGAAACACCTACAATGAGCAGTTCTTC.

The chain carries TRBV12-5 and TRBJ1-1; D possibly corresponds to TRBD1 (5 bases). Trimming took off 0 bases at V and 6 bases at J, with 8 bases between the two ends. CDR1 and CDR2 (germline): LGHNT, FRNRAP. The CDR3 loop spans 13 amino acids. The CDR3 bases are TGTGCTAGTGGTTTGGTACGGGGCCCTGAAGCTTTCTTT. Amino acids: CASGLVRGPEAFF.

This clone was recorded once. The rearrangement joins TRBV10-1 to TRBJ1-3, with D hard to call. V lost 0 bases and J lost 0, with 9 bases in between. The CDR3 runs to 16 residues. Germline CDR1 reads WNHNN; CDR2 reads SYGVQD (reference sequence). The CDR3 sequence: CASSESKALSGNTIYF. CDR3 nucleotides: TGCGCCAGCAGTGAGTCAAAGGCCCTCTCTGGAAACACCATATATTTT.

This chain joins TRBV7-9 and TRBJ1-2, with TRBD1 identical over 9 bases. The CDR3 covers 19 residues. V lost 4 bases to trimming and J lost 7 bases; unmatched junction nucleotides: 22. The germline V gene encodes CDR1 SEHNR and CDR2 FQNEAQ (reference sequence). The CDR3 bases are TGTGCCAGCAGCTCGTCCCGGGACAGGGAGGAAGGGAACTTGGTTGGCTACACCTTC. Its translation is CASSSSRDREEGNLVGYTF.

V and J are TRBV19 and TRBJ1-1; D may be TRBD1 (6 bases). Trimming removed 3 bases from V and 0 bases from J, with 11 bases in between. CDR1 is LNHDA and CDR2 is SQIVND in the germline V gene (reference sequence). The CDR3 loop spans 15 amino acids. CDR3 amino acids: CASSIIGDMNTEAFF. The CDR3 DNA follows: TGTGCCAGTAGTATTATTGGGGACATGAACACTGAAGCTTTCTTT.

The gene calls are TRBV29-1 and TRBJ1-1; 8 nucleotides agree with TRBD1. The CDR3 is 13 residues long. The germline gives CDR1 SQVTM, CDR2 ANQGSEA. V trimming: 7 bases; J trimming: 1 base; junction bases outside the gene matches: 5. The CDR3 spells CSGRGQGNTEAFF. The CDR3 coding sequence is TGCAGCGGCCGTGGACAGGGGAACACTGAAGCTTTCTTT. Drawing the rest from reference TRBV29-1 and TRBJ1-1, the complete variable domain is SAVISQKPSRDICQRGTSLTIQCQVDSQVTMMFWYRQQPGQSLTLIATANQGSEATYESGFVIDKFPISRPNLTFSTLTVSNMSPEDSSIYLCSGRGQGNTEAFFGQGTRLTVV.

The chain joins TRBV28 to TRBJ1-2; 9 bases match TRBD1. V shed 5 bases and J 3 bases; nucleotides not matched to a gene: 4. CDR3 size: 14 residues. Germline values: CDR1 MDHEN, CDR2 SYDVKM. CDR3 sequence (DNA): TGTGCCAGCAGTGGGACAGGGCCGGACTATGGCTACACCTTC. Residues: CASSGTGPDYGYTF.

This chain connects TRBV27 to TRBJ1-2; perhaps TRBD1 as D (5 bases). Germline V lookup: CDR1 MNHEY, CDR2 SMNVEV (reference sequence). V was clipped by 4 bases and J by 2 bases, with 11 bases between them. The length of the CDR3 is 14 residues. CDR3 amino acids: CASSSVRGNYGYTF. For the CDR3, the DNA is TGTGCCAGCAGTTCCGTCCGGGGGAACTATGGCTACACCTTC.